These 5 T cell receptor beta chains originate from one sample sequenced in a study of T cells in tumors after PD-1 blockade (dated by TCRdb to about 2019). Library method: the immunoSEQ multiplex PCR assay. Sourced from immuneACCESS, this table was stored by TCRdb with only in-frame sequences that have V and J called. A share of the clones is absent; for the studies checked, an unresolved V gene accounts for under half, and the remainder has no known explanation. In this sample the table shows 30,000 to 40,000 clones, roughly 78% of which occur a single time. Around 40% of the sample is held by the ten biggest clonotypes. The time point label, as the study defines it: before anti-PD-1 therapy. Sequencing was performed on PBMCs, taken before anti-PD-1 treatment. All receptors derive from a human donor with basal cell carcinoma.

The rearrangement links TRBV6-5 to TRBJ2-6; no reliable D call. CDR1 is MNHEY and CDR2 is SVGAGI in the germline V gene. V lost 9 bases and J 0 bases, leaving 6 bases between the germline ends. The CDR3 sequence is 13 residues long. As DNA, the CDR3 is TGTGCCAGTGAGAGCTCTGGGGCCAACGTCCTGACTTTC. It translates to CASESSGANVLTF.

The chain has TRBV24-1 and TRBJ1-4; D remains ambiguous. The V end lost 3 bases, the J end lost 7 bases, and 20 bases lay between the germline ends. CDR3 length: 17 amino acids. Per germline, CDR1 KGHDR and CDR2 SFDVKD. The DNA for the CDR3 is TGTGCCACCAGTGATCCGACCTGGGGAAACGGACGTGAAAAACTGTTTTTT. Amino acids: CATSDPTWGNGREKLFF.

This clone was counted only a few times. The V and J genes are TRBV12-5 and TRBJ2-3; D perhaps matches TRBD2 (5 bases). V was shortened by 6 bases and J by 4 bases, with 8 bases between the two germline ends. CDR1 and CDR2 (germline): LGHNT, FRNRAP. The CDR3 consists of 12 residues. Here the CDR3 reads CASGWTSDTQYF. Here the CDR3 DNA reads TGTGCTAGTGGCTGGACTTCAGATACGCAGTATTTT.

This chain uses TRBV11-3 with TRBJ2-3; D not certain. V was pared by 0 bases and J by 6 bases, with 7 bases between. Germline V CDR1 and CDR2: SGHNT, YENEEA. The CDR3 sequence is 13 residues long. Here the CDR3 reads CASSLDQSDTQYF. The CDR3 region has the DNA TGTGCCAGCAGCTTAGACCAGTCGGATACGCAGTATTTT.

This chain uses TRBV6-5 with TRBJ1-2; 10 bases match TRBD1. This CDR3 comprises 15 residues. Losses at the gene ends were 6 bases for V and 3 bases for J; bases not matched to a gene: 7. Per germline, CDR1 MNHEY and CDR2 SVGAGI. In nucleotides, the CDR3 is TGTGCCAGCAGCCTGGCTGGACAGGGGGACTATGGCTACACCTTC. Translated, it gives CASSLAGQGDYGYTF.